This T cell receptor (beta chain) was captured in a study of blood T cells in healthy people across ages (dated by TCRdb to the mid-2010s). General notes on the study: In model experiments, template switching captured about one uniquely barcoded TCR beta cDNA molecule for every two T cells. Donors of different ages were randomly distributed across sequencing lanes to avoid experimental bias. Using deep sequencing normalized with unique cDNA molecular identifiers, the study measured how TCR beta repertoire diversity changes with age. Two additional independent replicas of 1 million unique cDNA reads from the same blood draw were analyzed for two donors (one aged 18 to 29 and one aged 80 or older). The donors were divided into four age groups: young (average about 16 years), middle-aged (around 37), aged (approximately 62) and long-lived (about 90). General study outcomes and caveats: Observed TCR beta diversity per million T cells fell roughly linearly with age, and a significant reduction was already apparent by age roughly 41. Total diversity estimates from one million sequenced T cells were considered lower bounds and underestimates. Donor CMV infection status was unknown, potentially confounding age-related changes in expanded clonotypes. Since profiling was done on bulk unsorted PBMCs, naive and antigen-experienced compartments could not be conclusively compared. Compared with the aged group, the long-lived group had more naive CD4+ T cells, fewer expanded clones and increased TCR diversity, a pattern suggesting age selection. The percentage of naive T cells measured by flow cytometry correlated strongly with observed TCR beta diversity.

Turning to this clonotype: Its antigen is not yet known. The input lacks base qualities; no much larger clone sits a single base away.

The CDR3, cysteine through phenylalanine, is 18 amino acids long. Only the CDR3 portion is preserved as DNA: 54 bases, with reading frame beginning at the first base. Sequences SGHTA (CDR1) and FQGNSA (CDR2) are obtained from the germline V gene. V and J are truncated by 3 bases and 1 base respectively, leaving an intervening sequence of 19 bases. Library preparation was by 5' RACE. TCRdb records Illumina HiSeq 2500 as the sequencer. A second roughly 6 to 11 cycle PCR used a sample-barcoded 5' primer and a J-beta primer mix. A unique molecular identifier was introduced onto each TCR beta cDNA molecule by a template-switch 5' adaptor carrying 12 random nucleotides. At least 3 million CDR3-containing paired-end reads were obtained from each sample. All of the RNA was converted into first-strand cDNA using the Mint cDNA synthesis kit, with a TRBC-specific oligonucleotide serving as the primer. Following uracil-DNA glycosylase treatment, all cDNA underwent a first 18-cycle PCR with the universal primers M1SS and BC2_uni_R. Concerning the study's data processing: For normalization, 1 million high-quality reads were randomly selected from each sample, with every read carrying a distinct molecular identifier. Reads sharing molecular identifiers were discarded rather than binned into consensus sequences. MiTCR, with a Q25 quality threshold and the strictest error-elimination algorithm, was used for CDR3 identification, clonotype clustering and error correction. A nonparametric unseen species model with Euler transformation was used to estimate a lower bound on total TCR beta diversity. TCRdb took the public reads, trimmed them with fastp at Q25, ran MiXCR for clone calling and kept in-frame beta chains. Each CDR3 protein gets just one entry, which takes the most common genes and DNA from the rows behind it. These V and J calls are TCRdb output, not the study's own analysis. This sample is represented by about 650,000 distinct CDR3 sequences; 32% of them were singletons. 15% of the sample belongs to the ten largest clones.

Donors were around 37 systemically healthy Caucasian individuals from Russia aged roughly 6 to 90 years. Each donor gave roughly 11 milliliters of peripheral blood, drawn into EDTA-treated Vacutainer tubes. Ficoll-Paque density-gradient centrifugation was used to isolate PBMCs, with at least 7 million obtained per sample. Trizol reagent was used to extract total RNA from the PBMCs, yielding at least 6 micrograms per sample. Naive CD45RAhigh/CD27high T cell percentages were measured by flow cytometry on a PBMC aliquot from every donor. The chain is encoded by TRBV7-2 joined to TRBJ2-1; TRBD2 could be the D gene, as 5 bases match. The specimen was blood. The TCR was taken from an elderly woman in good health. Donor details come from another sample of the same person, matched by shared clones. The DNA reads TGTGCCAGCAGCTTGCCCCTAGAACTAGGAAGGTCCTACAATGAGCAGTTCTTC. This translates into CASSLPLELGRSYNEQFF.